This TCR beta chain was obtained from a study of shared clonotypes between healthy human individuals. Study background: The study used three CD4 naive, three CD4 memory, two CD8 naive and one CD8 memory plate per donor.

General study results and limits: Larger estimated richness was generally seen in naive subsets than in memory subsets. With a handful of donors compared, 4.5% to 6.5% of naive CD4 clonotypes were shared.

The CDR3 consists of 11 residues. CDR1 and CDR2 from the germline V gene are DFQATT and SNEGSKA (reference sequence). V lost 0 bases and J 6 bases, leaving 5 bases between the germline ends. This clone was picked up a small number of times. What it binds is not known. CD8 cells classed as naive were CD45RO-negative and positively selected for CCR7, excluding terminally differentiated effector memory CD45RA+ cells. The assay ran at deep level. The assay was immunoSEQ multiplex PCR, and TCRdb's table has in-frame clones only and misses some. This sample has about 2,100,000 clones, with about 93% found just once.

This TCR derives from a young man in good health. Some clones in this sample may be carry-over from other donors' samples. Sequenced input: naive CD8+ T cells from PBMCs. The chain has TRBV20-1 and TRBJ1-1; D remains ambiguous. CDR3 DNA: TGCAGTGCTAGAGATTTTCCTGAAGCTTTCTTT. It specifies CSARDFPEAFF.